This TCR beta chain emerged from a study of T cell responses to AZD1222 COVID-19 vaccine. The CDR3 is made up of 15 amino acids. Trimming took off 5 bases at V and 4 bases at J, with 15 bases between the two ends. Germline V lookup: CDR1 SGHTA, CDR2 FQGNSA. The method was immunoSEQ multiplex PCR; TCRdb's version includes in-frame clones alone and lacks a portion of them. The sample holds 90,000 to 130,000 clones, 86% seen once. This receptor was obtained from an adult in good health. Sequenced material: peripheral blood, taken on day 0 of AZD1222 vaccination. This chain links TRBV7-2 with TRBJ1-5, with a tentative D call TRBD1 (5 bases). The CDR3 DNA reads as TGTGCCAGCAGCCTATTGGGGGTCGCGAATCAGCCCCAGCATTTT. As protein: CASSLLGVANQPQHF.